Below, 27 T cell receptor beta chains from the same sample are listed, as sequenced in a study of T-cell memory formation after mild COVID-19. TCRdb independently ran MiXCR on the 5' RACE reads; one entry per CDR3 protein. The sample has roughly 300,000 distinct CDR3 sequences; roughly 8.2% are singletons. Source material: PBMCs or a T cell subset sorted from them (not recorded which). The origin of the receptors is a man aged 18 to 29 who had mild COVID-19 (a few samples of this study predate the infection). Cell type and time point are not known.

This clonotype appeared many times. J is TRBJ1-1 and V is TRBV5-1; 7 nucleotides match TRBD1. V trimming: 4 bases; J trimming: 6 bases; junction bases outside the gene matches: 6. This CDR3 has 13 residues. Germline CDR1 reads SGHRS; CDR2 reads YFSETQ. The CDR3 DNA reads TGCGCCAGCAGCGAGGGACAGCCTGCTGAAGCTTTCTTT. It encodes CASSEGQPAEAFF.

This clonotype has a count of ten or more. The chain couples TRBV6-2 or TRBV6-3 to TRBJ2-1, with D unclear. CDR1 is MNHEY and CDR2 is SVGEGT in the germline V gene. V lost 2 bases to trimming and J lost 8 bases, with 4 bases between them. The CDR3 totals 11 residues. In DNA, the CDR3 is TGTGCCAGCAGTTACGAGTATGAGCAGTTCTTC. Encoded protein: CASSYEYEQFF.

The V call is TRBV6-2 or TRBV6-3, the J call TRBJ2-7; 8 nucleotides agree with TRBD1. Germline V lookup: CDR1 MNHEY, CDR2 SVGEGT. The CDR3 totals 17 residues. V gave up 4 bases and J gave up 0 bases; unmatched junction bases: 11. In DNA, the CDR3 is TGTGCCAGCAGTTCGGTCGTCGGGACAGGCGTCTCCTACGAGCAGTACTTC. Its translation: CASSSVVGTGVSYEQYF.

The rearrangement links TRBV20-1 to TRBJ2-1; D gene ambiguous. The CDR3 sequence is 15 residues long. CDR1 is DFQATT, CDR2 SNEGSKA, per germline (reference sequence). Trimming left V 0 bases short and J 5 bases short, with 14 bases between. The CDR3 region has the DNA TGCAGTGCTAGAGAGGGCGGCTACAACCACAATGAGCAGTTCTTC. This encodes CSAREGGYNHNEQFF.

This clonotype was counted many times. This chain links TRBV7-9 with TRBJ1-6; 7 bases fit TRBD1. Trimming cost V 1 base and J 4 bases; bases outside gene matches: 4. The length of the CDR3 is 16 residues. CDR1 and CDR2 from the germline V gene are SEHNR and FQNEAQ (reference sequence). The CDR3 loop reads CASSLGTGAYNSPLHF. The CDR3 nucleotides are TGTGCCAGCAGCTTAGGGACAGGTGCTTATAATTCACCCCTCCACTTT.

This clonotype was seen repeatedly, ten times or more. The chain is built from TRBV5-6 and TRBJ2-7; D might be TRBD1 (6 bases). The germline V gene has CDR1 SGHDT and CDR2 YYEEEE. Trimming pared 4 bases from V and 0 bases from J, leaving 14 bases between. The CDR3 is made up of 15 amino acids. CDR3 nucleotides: TGTGCCAGCAGCATGACGGGACATAGCTCCTACGAGCAGTACTTC. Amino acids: CASSMTGHSSYEQYF.

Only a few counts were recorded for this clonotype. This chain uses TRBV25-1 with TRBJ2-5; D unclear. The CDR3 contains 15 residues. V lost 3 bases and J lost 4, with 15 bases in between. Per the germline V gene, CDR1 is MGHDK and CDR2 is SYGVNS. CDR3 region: CASSEVGSRSETQYF. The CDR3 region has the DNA TGTGCCAGCAGTGAGGTTGGTAGCCGGTCAGAGACCCAGTACTTC.

Here the CDR3 reads CASSTSGSGNTIYF. The CDR3 coding sequence is TGTGCCAGCAGCACCTCGGGGTCCGGAAACACCATATATTTT. The chain couples TRBV9 to TRBJ1-3; D is undetermined. Germline V gene lookup returns CDR1 SGDLS and CDR2 YYNGEE. The V gene lost 4 bases and the J gene lost 4 bases, with 12 bases spanning the gap. This CDR3 is 14 amino acids long.

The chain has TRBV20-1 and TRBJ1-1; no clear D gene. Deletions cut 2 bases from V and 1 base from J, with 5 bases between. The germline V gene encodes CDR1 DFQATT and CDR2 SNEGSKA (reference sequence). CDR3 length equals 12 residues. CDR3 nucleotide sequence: TGCAGTGCTAGACGGACGAACACTGAAGCTTTCTTT. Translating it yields CSARRTNTEAFF.

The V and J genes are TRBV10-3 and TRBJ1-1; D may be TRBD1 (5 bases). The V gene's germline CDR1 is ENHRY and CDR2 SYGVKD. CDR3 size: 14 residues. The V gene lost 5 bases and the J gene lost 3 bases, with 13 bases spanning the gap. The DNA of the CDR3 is TGTGCCATCAGTTCTATGGGGGGGGACACTGAAGCTTTCTTT. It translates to CAISSMGGDTEAFF.

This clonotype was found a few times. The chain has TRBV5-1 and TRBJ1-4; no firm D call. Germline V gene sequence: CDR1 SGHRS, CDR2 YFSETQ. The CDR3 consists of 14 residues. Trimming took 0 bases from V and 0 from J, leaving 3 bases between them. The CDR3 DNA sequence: TGCGCCAGCAGCTTGGAAACAACTAATGAAAAACTGTTTTTT. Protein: CASSLETTNEKLFF.

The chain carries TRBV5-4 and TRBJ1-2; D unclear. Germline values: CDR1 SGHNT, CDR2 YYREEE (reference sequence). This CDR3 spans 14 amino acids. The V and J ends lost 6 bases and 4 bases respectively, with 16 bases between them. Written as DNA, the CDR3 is TGTGCCAGCACCCCCGGCACTCCGGGCTATGGCTACACCTTC. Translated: CASTPGTPGYGYTF.

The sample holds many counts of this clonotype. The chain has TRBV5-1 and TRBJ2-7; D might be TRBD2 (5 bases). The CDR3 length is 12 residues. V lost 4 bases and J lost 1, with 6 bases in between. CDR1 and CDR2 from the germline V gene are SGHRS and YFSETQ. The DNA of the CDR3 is TGCGCCAGCAGCGAGGGTTCCTACGAGCAGTACTTC. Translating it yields CASSEGSYEQYF.

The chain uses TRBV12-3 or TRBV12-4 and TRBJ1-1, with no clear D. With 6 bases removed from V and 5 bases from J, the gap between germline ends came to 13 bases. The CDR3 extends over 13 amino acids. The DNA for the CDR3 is TGTGCCAGCAGCCGTCAACAGAGAACTGAAGCTTTCTTT. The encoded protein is CASSRQQRTEAFF.

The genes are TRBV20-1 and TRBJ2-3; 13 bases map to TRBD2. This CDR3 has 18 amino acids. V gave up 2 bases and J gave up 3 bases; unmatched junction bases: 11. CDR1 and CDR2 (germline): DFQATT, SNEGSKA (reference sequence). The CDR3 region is CSARRTSGGHLLTDTQYF. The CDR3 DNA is TGCAGTGCTAGAAGGACTAGCGGGGGCCACCTACTGACAGATACGCAGTATTTT.

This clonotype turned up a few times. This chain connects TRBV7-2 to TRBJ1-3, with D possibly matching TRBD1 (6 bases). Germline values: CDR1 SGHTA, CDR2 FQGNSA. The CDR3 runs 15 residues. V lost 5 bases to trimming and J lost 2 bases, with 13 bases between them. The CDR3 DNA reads TGTGCCAGCAGCCCCGGGGCAGGGGCTGGAAACACCATATATTTT. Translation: CASSPGAGAGNTIYF.

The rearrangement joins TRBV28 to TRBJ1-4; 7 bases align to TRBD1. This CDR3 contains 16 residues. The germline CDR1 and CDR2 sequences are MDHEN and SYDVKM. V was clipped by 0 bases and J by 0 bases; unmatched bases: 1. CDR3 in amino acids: CASSLWGTATNEKLFF. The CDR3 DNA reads TGTGCCAGCAGTTTATGGGGGACAGCAACTAATGAAAAACTGTTTTTT. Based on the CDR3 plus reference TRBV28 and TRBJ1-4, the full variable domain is DVKVTQSSRYLVKRTGEKVFLECVQDMDHENMFWYRQDPGLGLRLIYFSYDVKMKEKGDIPEGYSVSREKKERFSLILESASTNQTSMYLCASSLWGTATNEKLFFGSGTQLSVL.

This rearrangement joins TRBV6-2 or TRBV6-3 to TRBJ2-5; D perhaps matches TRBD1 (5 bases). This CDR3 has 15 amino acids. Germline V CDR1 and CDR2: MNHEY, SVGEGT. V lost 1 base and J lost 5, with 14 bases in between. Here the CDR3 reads CASSYFQGLKETQYF. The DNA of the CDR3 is TGTGCCAGCAGTTACTTCCAGGGATTGAAGGAGACCCAGTACTTC.

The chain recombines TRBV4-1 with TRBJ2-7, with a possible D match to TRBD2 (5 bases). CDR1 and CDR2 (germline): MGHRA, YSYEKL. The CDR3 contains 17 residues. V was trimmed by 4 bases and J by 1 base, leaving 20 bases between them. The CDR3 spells CASSRKWTVLGSYEQYF. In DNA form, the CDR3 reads TGCGCCAGCAGCCGGAAATGGACTGTCCTGGGGTCCTACGAGCAGTACTTC.

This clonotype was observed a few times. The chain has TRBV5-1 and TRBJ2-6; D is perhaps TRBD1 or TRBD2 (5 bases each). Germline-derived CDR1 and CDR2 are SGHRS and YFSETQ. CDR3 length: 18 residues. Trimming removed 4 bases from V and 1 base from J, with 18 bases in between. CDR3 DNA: TGCGCCAGCAGCGCGAGGGTAGGGACGCCTTCTGGGGCCAACGTCCTGACTTTC. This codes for CASSARVGTPSGANVLTF.

The CDR3 nucleotides read TGTGCCAGCAGCGCAAGCCTTAACCAAGAGACCCAGTACTTC. This translates into CASSASLNQETQYF. This chain links TRBV9 with TRBJ2-5, with D hard to call. Trimming removed 3 bases at V and 0 bases at J, with 9 bases between. CDR1 and CDR2 (germline): SGDLS, YYNGEE. The CDR3 is 14 residues long.

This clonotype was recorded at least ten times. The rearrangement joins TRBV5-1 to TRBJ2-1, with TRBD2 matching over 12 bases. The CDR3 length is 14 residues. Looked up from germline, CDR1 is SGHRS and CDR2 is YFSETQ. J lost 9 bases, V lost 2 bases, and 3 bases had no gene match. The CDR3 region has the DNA TGCGCCAGCAGCTTAACTAGCGGGGGGAGTGAGCAGTTCTTC. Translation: CASSLTSGGSEQFF.

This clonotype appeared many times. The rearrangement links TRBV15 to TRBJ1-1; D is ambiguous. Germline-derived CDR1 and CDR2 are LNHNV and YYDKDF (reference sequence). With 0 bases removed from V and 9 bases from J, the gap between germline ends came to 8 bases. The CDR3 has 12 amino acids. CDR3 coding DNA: TGTGCCACCAGCAGAGACTGGGATCAAGCTTTCTTT. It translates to CATSRDWDQAFF.

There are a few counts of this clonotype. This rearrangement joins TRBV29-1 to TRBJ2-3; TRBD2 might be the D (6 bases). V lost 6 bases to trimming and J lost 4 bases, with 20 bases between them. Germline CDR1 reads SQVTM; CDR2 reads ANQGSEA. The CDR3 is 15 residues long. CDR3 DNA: TGCAGCGTCCAAGGGGAGGACGAGCAAGCAGATACGCAGTATTTT. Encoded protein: CSVQGEDEQADTQYF.

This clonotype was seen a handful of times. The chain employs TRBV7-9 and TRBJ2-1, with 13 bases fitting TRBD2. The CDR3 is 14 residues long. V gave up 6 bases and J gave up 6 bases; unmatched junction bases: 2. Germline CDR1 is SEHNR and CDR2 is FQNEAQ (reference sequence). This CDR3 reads CASRGTSGANEQFF. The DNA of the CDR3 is TGTGCCAGCAGGGGGACTAGCGGGGCCAATGAGCAGTTCTTC.

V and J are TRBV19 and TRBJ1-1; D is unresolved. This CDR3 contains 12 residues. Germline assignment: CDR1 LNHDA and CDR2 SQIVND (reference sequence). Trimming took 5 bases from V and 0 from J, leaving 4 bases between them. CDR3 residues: CASSVVNTEAFF. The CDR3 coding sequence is TGTGCCAGTAGTGTGGTGAACACTGAAGCTTTCTTT.

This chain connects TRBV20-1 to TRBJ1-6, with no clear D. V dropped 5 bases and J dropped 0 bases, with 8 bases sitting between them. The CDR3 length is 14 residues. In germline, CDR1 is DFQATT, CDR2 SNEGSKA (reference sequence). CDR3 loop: CSADAPSYNSPLHF. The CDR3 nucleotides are TGCAGTGCTGACGCTCCCTCCTATAATTCACCCCTCCACTTT.